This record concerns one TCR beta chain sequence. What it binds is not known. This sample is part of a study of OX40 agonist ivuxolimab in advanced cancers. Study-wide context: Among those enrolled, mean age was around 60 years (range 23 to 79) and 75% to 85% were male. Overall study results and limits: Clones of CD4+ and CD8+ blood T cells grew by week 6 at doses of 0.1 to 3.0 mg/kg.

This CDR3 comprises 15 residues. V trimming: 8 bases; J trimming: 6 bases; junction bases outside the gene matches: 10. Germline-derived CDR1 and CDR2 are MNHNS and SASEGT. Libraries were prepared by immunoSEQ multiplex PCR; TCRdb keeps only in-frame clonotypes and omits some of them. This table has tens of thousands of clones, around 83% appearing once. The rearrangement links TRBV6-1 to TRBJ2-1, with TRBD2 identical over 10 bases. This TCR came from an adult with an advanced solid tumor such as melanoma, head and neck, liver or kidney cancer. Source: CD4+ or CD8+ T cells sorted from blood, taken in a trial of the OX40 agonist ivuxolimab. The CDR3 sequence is CASQDSSGSPNEQFF. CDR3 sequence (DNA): TGTGCCAGCCAGGATTCTAGCGGGAGCCCCAATGAGCAGTTCTTC.